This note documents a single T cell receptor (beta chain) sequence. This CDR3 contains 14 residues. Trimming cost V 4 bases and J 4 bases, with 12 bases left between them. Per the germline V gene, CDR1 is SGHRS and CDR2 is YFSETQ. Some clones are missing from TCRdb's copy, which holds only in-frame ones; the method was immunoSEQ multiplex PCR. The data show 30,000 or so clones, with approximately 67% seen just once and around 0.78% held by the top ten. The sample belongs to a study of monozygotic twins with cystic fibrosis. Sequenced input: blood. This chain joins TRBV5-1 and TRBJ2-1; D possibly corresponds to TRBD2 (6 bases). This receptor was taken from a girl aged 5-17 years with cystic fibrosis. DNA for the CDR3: TGCGCCAGCAGCCGCAATGCGGGGTACAATGAGCAGTTCTTC. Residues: CASSRNAGYNEQFF.